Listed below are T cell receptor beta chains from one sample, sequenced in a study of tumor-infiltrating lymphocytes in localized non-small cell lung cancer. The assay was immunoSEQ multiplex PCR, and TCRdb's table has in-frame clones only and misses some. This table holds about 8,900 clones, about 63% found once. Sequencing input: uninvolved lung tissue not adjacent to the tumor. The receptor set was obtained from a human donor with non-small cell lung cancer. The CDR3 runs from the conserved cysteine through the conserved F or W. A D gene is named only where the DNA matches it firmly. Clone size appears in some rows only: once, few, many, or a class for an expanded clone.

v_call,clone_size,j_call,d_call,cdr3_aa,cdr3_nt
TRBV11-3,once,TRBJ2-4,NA,CASSLDRVSKNIQYF,TGTGCCAGCAGCTTAGACAGGGTGTCCAAAAACATTCAGTACTTC
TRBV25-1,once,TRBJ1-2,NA,CASSEATNYGYTF,TGTGCCAGCAGTGAAGCAACTAACTATGGCTACACCTTC
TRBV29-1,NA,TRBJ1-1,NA,CSVVVTEAFF,TGCAGCGTGGTCGTGACTGAAGCTTTCTTT
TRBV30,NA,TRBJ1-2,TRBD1,CAWSRPGTGVGYTF,TGTGCCTGGAGCAGACCCGGGACAGGAGTTGGCTACACCTTC
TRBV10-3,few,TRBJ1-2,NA,CAISDGGLGVYTF,TGTGCCATCAGTGATGGTGGGCTTGGGGTCTACACCTTC
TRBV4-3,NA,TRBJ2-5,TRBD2,CASSQDGAGGSTGTQYF,TGCGCCAGCAGCCAAGATGGGGCGGGAGGGTCAACGGGGACCCAGTACTTC
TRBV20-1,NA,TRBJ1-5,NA,CSAWGQPQHF,TGCAGTGCTTGGGGACAGCCCCAGCATTTT
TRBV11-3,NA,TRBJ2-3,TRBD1,CASSYRGTDTQYF,TGTGCCAGCAGCTACAGGGGTACAGATACGCAGTATTTT
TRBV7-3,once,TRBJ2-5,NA,CASSKDRGETQYF,TGTGCCAGCAGCAAGGACCGAGGGGAGACCCAGTACTTC
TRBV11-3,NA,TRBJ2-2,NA,CASSPIAYTGELFF,TGTGCCAGCAGCCCAATTGCGTACACCGGGGAGCTGTTTTTT
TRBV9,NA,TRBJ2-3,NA,CASSAWTHTSTDTQYF,TGTGCCAGCAGCGCTTGGACTCACACTAGCACAGATACGCAGTATTTT
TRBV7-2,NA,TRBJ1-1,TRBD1,CASSTRGQAEAFF,TGTGCCAGCAGCACGAGGGGACAGGCTGAAGCTTTCTTT
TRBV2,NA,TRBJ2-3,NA,CASKTGGGNPTDTQYF,TGTGCCAGCAAAACGGGTGGGGGTAACCCCACAGATACGCAGTATTTT
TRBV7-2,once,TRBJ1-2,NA,CASSLEPEYGYTF,TGTGCCAGCAGCTTAGAACCAGAGTATGGCTACACCTTC
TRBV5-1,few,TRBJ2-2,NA,CASKEEGFTGELFF,TGCGCCAGCAAAGAAGAGGGCTTCACCGGGGAGCTGTTTTTT
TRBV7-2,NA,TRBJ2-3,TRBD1,CASSLRTGGRTDTQYF,TGTGCCAGCAGCTTACGGACAGGGGGCCGCACAGATACGCAGTATTTT
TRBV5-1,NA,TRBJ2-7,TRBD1,CASSQGQFYEQYF,TGCGCCAGCAGCCAGGGACAGTTCTACGAGCAGTACTTC
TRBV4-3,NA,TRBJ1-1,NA,CASSQAGNTEAFF,TGCGCCAGCAGCCAAGCGGGAAACACTGAAGCTTTCTTT
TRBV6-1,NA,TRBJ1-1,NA,CASGLGTEAFF,TGTGCCAGCGGCTTGGGCACTGAAGCTTTCTTT
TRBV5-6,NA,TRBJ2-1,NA,CASSLLEVDEQFF,TGTGCCAGCAGCTTGTTGGAGGTGGATGAGCAGTTCTTC
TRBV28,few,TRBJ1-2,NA,CASSSTPGRSYTF,TGTGCCAGCAGTTCCACACCGGGACGCAGCTACACCTTC
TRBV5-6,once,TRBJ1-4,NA,CASSLAGAGLGEKLFF,TGTGCCAGCAGCTTGGCCGGGGCAGGGCTAGGTGAAAAACTGTTTTTT